A selection of T cell receptor beta chains follows, all from one sample in a study of T cell changes during pregnancy in multiple sclerosis. Libraries were prepared by immunoSEQ multiplex PCR; TCRdb keeps only in-frame clonotypes and omits some of them. The sample carries some 110,000 clones, 80% to 95% recorded once. The source was peripheral blood, collected in the third trimester of pregnancy. The source of these receptors is a female donor with multiple sclerosis, enrolled in a pregnancy study. Both conserved end residues are part of each CDR3. Fields, in order: V gene, clone size, CDR3 length, D gene, J gene, CDR3 DNA, CDR3 protein. The D gene is left open where the match is weak. Clone sizes are given selectively: once, few, many, or a class where the clone is expanded.

TRBV10-3	.	14	TRBD2	TRBJ2-1	TGTGCCATCAGGGACGGGGGGGCCGGGAATGAGCAGTTCTTC	CAIRDGGAGNEQFF
TRBV7-6	.	16	TRBD2	TRBJ2-7	TGTGCCAGCAGCCCCTTTACTAGCGGGACTTCCTACGAGCAGTACTTC	CASSPFTSGTSYEQYF
TRBV6-6	.	15	.	TRBJ1-2	TGTGCCAGCAGTTATTCGGACAGCCTCCACTATGGCTACACCTTC	CASSYSDSLHYGYTF
TRBV29-1	.	13	.	TRBJ2-5	TGCAGCGTTGCCACAGCGGGCGGAGAGACCCAGTACTTC	CSVATAGGETQYF
TRBV29-1	.	14	TRBD1	TRBJ1-2	TGCAGCGCCCTACGAGGGCAGGGGGCCGCTGGCTACACCTTC	CSALRGQGAAGYTF
TRBV6-5	.	16	TRBD2	TRBJ2-1	TGTGCCAGCAGTTCCCAACTCCTAGCGGGAGATAATGAGCAGTTCTTC	CASSSQLLAGDNEQFF
TRBV4-2	.	16	TRBD2	TRBJ2-7	TGTGCCAGCAGCCAAGGGACTAGCGGCGTTTCCTACGAGCAGTACTTC	CASSQGTSGVSYEQYF
TRBV6-6	.	16	.	TRBJ1-3	TGTGCCAGCAGTTACTTTCTGGGGGCATCTGGAAACACCATATATTTT	CASSYFLGASGNTIYF
TRBV28	.	14	TRBD1	TRBJ1-2	TGTGCCAGCAGTTTGGGACAGGGTAACTATGGCTACACCTTC	CASSLGQGNYGYTF
TRBV5-1	.	15	TRBD1	TRBJ1-1	TGCGCCAGCAGCGAACAGGGGGCAAGGAACACTGAAGCTTTCTTT	CASSEQGARNTEAFF
TRBV6-1	.	13	.	TRBJ1-2	TGTGCCAGCAGTGAAGCCGGTAACTATGGCTACACCTTC	CASSEAGNYGYTF
TRBV27	.	16	.	TRBJ1-2	TGTGCCAGCAGTTTACAGGGGCCTATCGGGGACTATGGCTACACCTTC	CASSLQGPIGDYGYTF
TRBV15	once	14	.	TRBJ2-2	TGTGCCACCAGCAGAGAACAGGGTTACGGGGAGCTGTTTTTT	CATSREQGYGELFF
TRBV5-1	.	15	.	TRBJ2-7	TGCGCCAGCAGCTTGACGGGATCGGGAGTCTACGAGCAGTACTTC	CASSLTGSGVYEQYF
TRBV9	.	17	.	TRBJ2-2	TGTGCCAGCAGCGTAGCTATGTTTATTGCGAACACCGGGGAGCTGTTTTTT	CASSVAMFIANTGELFF
TRBV27	.	13	.	TRBJ2-2	TGTGCCAGCAGCCGGGATTTCACCGGGGAGCTGTTTTTT	CASSRDFTGELFF
TRBV9	.	14	.	TRBJ1-2	TGTGCCAGCAGCGTATTGGCCCTTGACTATGGCTACACCTTC	CASSVLALDYGYTF
TRBV4-1	.	13	.	TRBJ1-1	TGCGCCAGCAGCTTCCTACCTGACACTGAAGCTTTCTTT	CASSFLPDTEAFF
TRBV25-1	.	16	TRBD1	TRBJ2-2	TGTGCCAGCAGTGAATGGGGACAGGGTATCACCGGGGAGCTGTTTTTT	CASSEWGQGITGELFF
TRBV6-6	.	15	.	TRBJ2-1	TGTGCCAGCAGTTACACGACTAGTTATAAGACTGAGCAGTTCTTC	CASSYTTSYKTEQFF
TRBV7-3	.	15	TRBD1	TRBJ1-2	TGTGCCAGCAGCTTATCCGGGACAGGGGGCGGGGGCTACACCTTC	CASSLSGTGGGGYTF
TRBV7-9	.	14	.	TRBJ2-5	TGTGCCAGCAGCCCCCGTAGCAGCCAAGAGACCCAGTACTTC	CASSPRSSQETQYF
TRBV28	.	15	.	TRBJ2-7	TGTGCCAGCAGTTTAGGCGCGGGGGCCCGGGCAGGGGAGTACTTC	CASSLGAGARAGEYF
TRBV6-5	few	11	TRBD1	TRBJ1-1	TGTGCCACCAACAGGGGAACTGAAGCTTTCTTT	CATNRGTEAFF
TRBV19	.	14	TRBD1	TRBJ1-4	TGTGCCAGTAACATACAGGGGATTAATGAAAAACTGTTTTTT	CASNIQGINEKLFF
TRBV6-1	.	16	.	TRBJ1-3	TGTGCCAGCAGTGAGGAGGGACTGTTCTCTGGAAACACCATATATTTT	CASSEEGLFSGNTIYF
TRBV28	.	14	.	TRBJ2-7	TGTGCCAGCAGCCCCCCGACAGCTACCTACGAGCAGTACTTC	CASSPPTATYEQYF
TRBV15	once	15	.	TRBJ1-1	TGTGCCACCAGCAGATGGGCCGGGCCCGAGGGTGAAGCTTTCTTT	CATSRWAGPEGEAFF
TRBV4-1	.	14	.	TRBJ2-7	TGCGCCAGCAGCCAAGTTTTACTATCCTACGAGCAGTACTTC	CASSQVLLSYEQYF
TRBV30	.	13	.	TRBJ2-1	TGTGCCTGGGCTCGGACTAGGGGGAATGAGCAGTTCTTC	CAWARTRGNEQFF
TRBV5-6	.	15	TRBD2	TRBJ2-3	TGTGCCAGCAGTAGCGGACTAGCGGGCACAGATACGCAGTATTTT	CASSSGLAGTDTQYF
TRBV5-1	.	16	.	TRBJ1-2	TGCGCCAGCAGCCCGGCCCCCAGGCAGGGAAACTATGGCTACACCTTC	CASSPAPRQGNYGYTF
TRBV30	.	18	TRBD1	TRBJ1-5	TGTGCCTGGAGTCTAGGACAGGGTAGGACCATATCCAATCAGCCCCAGCATTTT	CAWSLGQGRTISNQPQHF
TRBV5-8	.	15	.	TRBJ1-2	TGTGCCAGCAGCTTGGCCTTAGGGGGGGCCTATGGCTACACCTTC	CASSLALGGAYGYTF
TRBV7-2	.	15	TRBD1	TRBJ1-1	TGTGCCAGCAGCGTTCATAAGACAGGGGGCACTGAAGCTTTCTTT	CASSVHKTGGTEAFF
TRBV29-1	once	15	.	TRBJ1-4	TGCAGCGTTGCTATGGGGGCCGGTACTAATGAAAAACTGTTTTTT	CSVAMGAGTNEKLFF
TRBV19	.	14	.	TRBJ1-2	TGTGCCAGTAGGGGAAGCGGCCGCCGAGGGGGCTACACCTTC	CASRGSGRRGGYTF
TRBV29-1	.	14	TRBD1	TRBJ2-2	TGCAGCGCCCCGACAGGGTTGAACACCGGGGAGCTGTTTTTT	CSAPTGLNTGELFF
TRBV6-5	.	16	TRBD1	TRBJ1-5	TGTGCCAGCAGTTACCGGGACAGGGGATGGAATCAGCCCCAGCATTTT	CASSYRDRGWNQPQHF
TRBV14	once	15	TRBD2	TRBJ2-3	TGTGCCAGCAGCCAAGACGAAACTAGCGCAGATACGCAGTATTTT	CASSQDETSADTQYF